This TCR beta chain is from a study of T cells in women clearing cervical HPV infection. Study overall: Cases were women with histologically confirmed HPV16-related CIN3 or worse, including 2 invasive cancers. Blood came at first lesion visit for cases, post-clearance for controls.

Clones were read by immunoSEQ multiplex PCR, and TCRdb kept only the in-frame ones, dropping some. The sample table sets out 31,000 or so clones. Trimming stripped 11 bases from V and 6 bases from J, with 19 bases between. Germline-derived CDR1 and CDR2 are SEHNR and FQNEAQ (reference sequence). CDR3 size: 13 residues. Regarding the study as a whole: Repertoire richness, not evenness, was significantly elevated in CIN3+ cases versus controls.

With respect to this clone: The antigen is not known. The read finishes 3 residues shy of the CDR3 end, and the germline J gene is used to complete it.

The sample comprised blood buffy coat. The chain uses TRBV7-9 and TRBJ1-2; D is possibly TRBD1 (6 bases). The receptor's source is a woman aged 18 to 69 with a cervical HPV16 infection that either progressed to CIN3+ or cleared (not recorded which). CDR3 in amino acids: CALPGVGGNGYTF. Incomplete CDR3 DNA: TGTGCCCTTCCAGGGGTAGGAGGCAATGGC.